This T cell receptor beta chain was observed in a study of blood T cells in healthy people across ages. Isolation yielded PBMCs, at least 7 million per sample, in every case. A J-beta primer mix and a sample-barcoded 5' primer were used in a second PCR of roughly 6 to 11 cycles. TCRdb itself ran the 5' RACE reads through MiXCR, one entry per CDR3 protein. The sample lists around 1,800,000 distinct CDR3 sequences; 30% to 40% were seen once. Specimen: blood. The receptor's source is a human donor in good health.

The CDR3 sequence is CASSKRGAPTDTQYF. CDR3 nucleotides: TGTGCCAGCAGTAAGCGGGGGGCCCCCACAGATACGCAGTATTTT. The chain employs TRBV12-3 or TRBV12-4 and TRBJ2-3, with 9 bases lining up with TRBD2. The ends lost 5 bases at V and 2 bases at J; junction bases unmatched: 5. The CDR3 is 15 residues long.